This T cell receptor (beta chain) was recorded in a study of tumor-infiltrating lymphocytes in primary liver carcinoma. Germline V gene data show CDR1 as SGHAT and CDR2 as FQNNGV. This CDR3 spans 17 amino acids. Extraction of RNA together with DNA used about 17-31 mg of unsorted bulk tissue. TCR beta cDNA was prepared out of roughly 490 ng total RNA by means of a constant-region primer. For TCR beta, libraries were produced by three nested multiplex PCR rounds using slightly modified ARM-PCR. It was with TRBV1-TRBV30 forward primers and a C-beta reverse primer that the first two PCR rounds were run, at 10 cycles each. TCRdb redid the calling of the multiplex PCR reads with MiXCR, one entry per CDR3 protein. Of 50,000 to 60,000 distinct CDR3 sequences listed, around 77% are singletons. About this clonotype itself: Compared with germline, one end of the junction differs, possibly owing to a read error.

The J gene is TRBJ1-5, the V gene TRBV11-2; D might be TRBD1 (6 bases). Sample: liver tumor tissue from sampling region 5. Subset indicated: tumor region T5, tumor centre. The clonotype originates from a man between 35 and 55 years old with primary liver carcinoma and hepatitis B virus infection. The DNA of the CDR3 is TGTGCCAGCAGCTCAGTAGGGGTAACAGGGAGCAATCAGCCCCAGTGTTTT. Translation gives CASSSVGVTGSNQPQCF.